These 16 T cell receptor beta chains came from one sample sequenced in a study of long-term antiretroviral therapy in people with HIV (dated by TCRdb to about 2022). The immunoSEQ hsTCRB v3.0 assay was used at survey level resolution for TRB variable region sequencing. TCRdb stores this immuneACCESS table with in-frame sequences only. Part of the clones is absent; in the studies checked, under half of the shortfall reflects unresolved V genes, and no reason is known for the rest. For this sample the table gives about 18,000 clones, of which around 73% were detected only once. Of the sample, roughly an eighth falls within the top ten clones. Sequenced material: unsorted PBMCs, taken 0.3 years after starting antiretroviral therapy. These receptors were taken from a woman aged 45-60 years with HIV.

The rearrangement uses TRBV4-2 and TRBJ1-5, with 8 bases identical to TRBD1. CDR3 size: 17 residues. The V gene's germline CDR1 is LGHNA and CDR2 YNFKEQ. J was trimmed by 1 base and V by 0 bases; bases with no gene match: 5. CDR3 sequence reads: CASSQDQGARSNQPQHF. In DNA form, the CDR3 reads TGTGCCAGCAGCCAAGATCAGGGGGCCAGAAGCAATCAGCCCCAGCATTTT.

This chain uses TRBV7-7 with TRBJ2-5, with D uncertain. Trimming removed 1 base at V and 2 bases at J, with 11 bases between. This CDR3 has 15 amino acids. The germline V gene encodes CDR1 SSHAT and CDR2 FNYEAQ (reference sequence). The CDR3 DNA reads as TGTGCCAGCAGCTTAGATGCAGGCTTACAAGAGACCCAGTACTTC. Amino acids: CASSLDAGLQETQYF.

The V call is TRBV5-6, the J call TRBJ2-2; TRBD2 aligns across 11 bases. Germline CDR1 SGHDT, CDR2 YYEEEE. The V gene end was trimmed by 3 bases and the J gene end by 9 bases; junction bases not matched to a gene: 7. The CDR3 spans 15 residues. CDR3 protein: CASSSGTSGFWELFF. CDR3 in DNA: TGTGCCAGCAGCTCCGGGACTAGCGGTTTCTGGGAGCTGTTTTTT.

This sequence joins TRBV29-1 and TRBJ1-3; 9 bases line up with TRBD1. After removal of 7 bases from V and 3 bases from J, the junction contained 7 bases not matched to a gene. The CDR3 loop spans 14 amino acids. In germline, CDR1 is SQVTM, CDR2 ANQGSEA. The CDR3 DNA sequence: TGCAGCGCCGTCCCGGACAGGGGTGGAAACACCATATATTTT. Translated: CSAVPDRGGNTIYF.

The chain recombines TRBV14 with TRBJ1-1; TRBD1 is a possible D gene (5 bases). Trimming took off 1 base at V and 3 bases at J, with 15 bases between the two ends. Per germline, CDR1 SGHDN and CDR2 FVKESK. The CDR3 runs to 16 residues. This CDR3 is CASSQVTGLADTEAFF. DNA for the CDR3: TGTGCCAGCAGCCAAGTTACGGGACTCGCGGACACTGAAGCTTTCTTT.

The V and J genes are TRBV20-1 and TRBJ1-3, with D uncertain. From germline, CDR1 is DFQATT and CDR2 SNEGSKA (reference sequence). Trimming shortened V by 3 bases and J by 7 bases, and 7 bases separated the two germline ends. CDR3 length: 11 residues. In DNA, the CDR3 is TGCAGTGCTAGTGAGGTCAACACCATATATTTT. This codes for CSASEVNTIYF.

The chain has TRBV7-9 and TRBJ2-5, with D perhaps TRBD1 (6 bases). V gave up 3 bases and J gave up 5 bases, with 19 bases separating them. This CDR3 comprises 16 residues. The V gene's germline CDR1 is SEHNR and CDR2 FQNEAQ (reference sequence). CDR3 loop: CASSFSISGERETQYF. The CDR3 bases are TGTGCCAGCAGCTTCTCGATTTCAGGGGAGAGGGAGACCCAGTACTTC.

A single count supports this clone. The chain is built from TRBV9 and TRBJ1-6; D unresolved. Trimming shortened V by 0 bases and J by 9 bases, and 10 bases separated the two germline ends. This CDR3 contains 14 residues. Germline loops: CDR1 SGDLS, CDR2 YYNGEE. In DNA, the CDR3 is TGTGCCAGCAGCGTAGGAGGACGTGGTTCACCCCTCCACTTT. Residues: CASSVGGRGSPLHF.

The rearrangement links TRBV20-1 to TRBJ2-3; D is unclear. The germline CDR1 and CDR2 sequences are DFQATT and SNEGSKA (reference sequence). V shed 6 bases and J shed 8 bases, with 12 bases lying between them. This CDR3 has 11 amino acids. DNA of the CDR3: TGCAGTGCAAGGGATCTTGGTACGCAGTATTTT. Its translation: CSARDLGTQYF.

This chain uses TRBV7-8 with TRBJ1-5; D gene unclear. This CDR3 comprises 13 residues. The germline CDR1 and CDR2 sequences are SGHVS and FQNEAQ. The V and J ends lost 2 bases and 4 bases respectively, with 6 bases between them. CDR3 residues: CASSLMENQPQHF. CDR3 DNA sequence: TGTGCCAGCAGCTTAATGGAGAATCAGCCCCAGCATTTT.

The chain couples TRBV9 to TRBJ1-1; D gene uncertain. This CDR3 is 13 amino acids long. V lost 0 bases to trimming and J lost 1 base, with 4 bases between them. Looked up from germline, CDR1 is SGDLS and CDR2 is YYNGEE. DNA for the CDR3: TGTGCCAGCAGCGTAGACCAGAACACTGAAGCTTTCTTT. This codes for CASSVDQNTEAFF. The entire variable domain, with the rest obtained from reference TRBV9 and TRBJ1-1, is as follows: DSGVTQTPKHLITATGQRVTLRCSPRSGDLSVYWYQQSLDQGLQFLIQYYNGEERAKGNILERFSAQQFPDLHSELNLSSLELGDSALYFCASSVDQNTEAFFGQGTRLTVV.

This clone was counted once. The chain couples TRBV11-2 to TRBJ2-3; the match to TRBD2 covers 10 bases. The CDR3 is 15 amino acids. CDR1 is SGHAT and CDR2 is FQNNGV in the germline V gene. Trimming at V came to 4 bases and at J to 7 bases, leaving 8 bases not matched to a gene. The CDR3 region is CASSYTAGGLNTQYF. Written as DNA, the CDR3 is TGTGCCAGCAGCTATACAGCGGGGGGGCTTAATACGCAGTATTTT.

The chain links TRBV5-1 to TRBJ2-3; 10 bases are a match to TRBD1. CDR1 is SGHRS and CDR2 is YFSETQ in the germline V gene. The CDR3 is made up of 15 amino acids. V was pared by 3 bases and J by 2 bases, with 3 bases of the junction left unmatched. Here the CDR3 DNA reads TGCGCCAGCAGCTCCGGGACAGGGGTCACAGATACGCAGTATTTT. It is translated as CASSSGTGVTDTQYF.

The rearrangement uses TRBV19 and TRBJ1-5; D is perhaps TRBD1 (5 bases). V lost 4 bases and J 4 bases, leaving 8 bases between the germline ends. This CDR3 is built from 13 residues. Germline CDR1 LNHDA, CDR2 SQIVND (reference sequence). CDR3 amino acids: CASSNWGNQPQHF. The CDR3 DNA is TGTGCCAGTAGTAACTGGGGGAATCAGCCCCAGCATTTT.

The rearrangement links TRBV2 to TRBJ2-3; D is ambiguous. CDR1 and CDR2 from the germline V gene are SNHLY and FYNNEI. Trimming left V 7 bases short and J 0 bases short, with 8 bases between. CDR3 length: 13 amino acids. CDR3 residues: CASIRPSTDTQYF. The DNA of the CDR3 is TGTGCCAGCATTAGGCCTAGCACAGATACGCAGTATTTT.

This chain joins TRBV4-2 and TRBJ1-3; tentatively, D is TRBD1 (5 bases). The CDR3 runs to 13 residues. From germline, CDR1 is LGHNA and CDR2 YNFKEQ. Trimming took off 1 base at V and 8 bases at J, with 9 bases between the two ends. DNA for the CDR3: TGTGCCAGCAGCCAAGTTTTGGGGGACACCATATATTTT. Translated, it gives CASSQVLGDTIYF.